These 15 T cell receptor beta chains originate from one sample sequenced in a study of identical twins (dated by TCRdb to the mid-2010s). Library generation was performed with 5' RACE. The sequencing machine was an Illumina HiSeq 2000. In-frame beta chains were kept once TCRdb had trimmed the public reads at Q25 with fastp and called clones with MiXCR. CDR3 protein duplicates are merged, each entry listing the most common genes and DNA. The sample contains fewer than 900,000 distinct CDR3 sequences, 18% of them found a single time. The ten largest clones capture approximately 14% of the sample. A further study also used this sample, focusing on T cells expressing NK-cell markers.

Sequencing was carried out using PBMCs. The receptors were sampled from a woman aged 18-30 years in good health.

The chain is built from TRBV15 and TRBJ2-7; possibly TRBD1 for D (5 bases). V gave up 4 bases and J gave up 5 bases, with 9 bases separating them. Germline-derived CDR1 and CDR2 are LNHNV and YYDKDF (reference sequence). The CDR3 sequence is 12 residues long. The CDR3 region is CATSKGFNEQYF. DNA for the CDR3: TGTGCCACCAGCAAGGGGTTCAACGAGCAGTACTTC.

The chain links TRBV20-1 to TRBJ2-5; no clear D gene. V was clipped by 0 bases and J by 5 bases, with 7 bases between them. Germline V gene sequence: CDR1 DFQATT, CDR2 SNEGSKA (reference sequence). The CDR3 has 12 residues. CDR3 loop: CSARELPETQYF. The CDR3 bases are TGCAGTGCTAGAGAGCTCCCGGAGACCCAGTACTTC.

This chain uses TRBV5-1 with TRBJ2-5; weak D call: TRBD1 (5 bases). V dropped 4 bases and J dropped 5 bases, with 18 bases sitting between them. The CDR3 is 15 residues long. Germline V lookup: CDR1 SGHRS, CDR2 YFSETQ. The CDR3 sequence: CASSPMAGQRETQYF. DNA for the CDR3: TGCGCCAGCAGCCCAATGGCAGGGCAGAGGGAGACCCAGTACTTC.

The genes are TRBV10-3 and TRBJ1-5, with a weak D call TRBD1 (6 bases). Trimming took 6 bases from V and 5 from J, leaving 11 bases between them. There are 13 residues in the CDR3. The germline V gene has CDR1 ENHRY and CDR2 SYGVKD. CDR3 in amino acids: CAISSGVDQPQHF. The CDR3 coding sequence is TGTGCCATCAGCTCAGGGGTTGATCAGCCCCAGCATTTT.

The rearrangement uses TRBV5-6 and TRBJ1-4, with no clear D. V lost 1 base and J lost 7, with 11 bases in between. This CDR3 region has 14 residues. CDR1 and CDR2 from the germline V gene are SGHDT and YYEEEE. For the CDR3, the DNA is TGTGCCAGCAGCTTGAAGGGAGCCGGTGAAAAACTGTTTTTT. This gives the protein CASSLKGAGEKLFF.

The V gene is TRBV7-9, the J gene TRBJ2-1; a weak D match, TRBD2 (6 bases). The germline gives CDR1 SEHNR, CDR2 FQNEAQ (reference sequence). This CDR3 is 11 amino acids long. Deletions cut 4 bases from V and 14 bases from J, with 12 bases between. CDR3 nucleotides: TGTGCCAGCAGCTCCGGGACGGGGGAGTTCTTC. Encoded protein: CASSSGTGEFF.

This clonotype came up a few times. This chain links TRBV5-1 with TRBJ2-7; TRBD2 aligns across 14 bases. The CDR3 spans 18 residues. CDR1 is SGHRS and CDR2 is YFSETQ in the germline V gene. The trim removed 2 bases at V and 0 bases at J, leaving 7 bases unmatched. The CDR3 DNA reads TGCGCCAGCAGCTTTCGACTAGCGGGGGGGTCGGGCTCCTACGAGCAGTACTTC. Amino acid sequence: CASSFRLAGGSGSYEQYF.

This clonotype was picked up a small number of times. The V and J genes are TRBV13 and TRBJ1-1; TRBD1 is a possible D gene (5 bases). The CDR3 is 13 amino acids. CDR1 and CDR2 (germline): PRHDT, FYEKMQ (reference sequence). The V end lost 4 bases, the J end lost 4 bases, and 10 bases lay between the germline ends. CDR3 nucleotides: TGTGCCAGCAGCTCGGGGGTAAGCACTGAAGCTTTCTTT. Protein sequence: CASSSGVSTEAFF.

The chain combines TRBV7-6 with TRBJ2-2, with TRBD1 matching over 10 bases. Germline CDR1 reads SGHVS; CDR2 reads FNYEAQ. The CDR3 runs 15 residues. With 4 bases clipped from V and 6 bases from J, the junction kept 5 bases outside the gene matches. CDR3 nucleotides: TGTGCCAGCAGCTCGGGACAGGGGCTACCCGGGGAGCTGTTTTTT. Protein product: CASSSGQGLPGELFF.

This clonotype was seen a handful of times. The chain combines TRBV20-1 with TRBJ2-3; no clear D gene. The CDR3 has 11 amino acids. V was trimmed by 6 bases and J by 10 bases, leaving 14 bases between them. In germline, CDR1 is DFQATT, CDR2 SNEGSKA (reference sequence). The CDR3 DNA is TGCAGTGCCCCAGACGTAGGCGCGCAGTATTTT. This encodes CSAPDVGAQYF.

The rearrangement links TRBV3-1 to TRBJ2-7; a possible D gene is TRBD2 (6 bases). The CDR3 runs to 14 residues. V lost 5 bases, J lost 3 bases, and 14 bases lay in between. From germline, CDR1 is LGHDT and CDR2 YNNKEL (reference sequence). In nucleotides, the CDR3 is TGTGCCAGCAGCTCATTATCGGAGGGCTACGAGCAGTACTTC. It translates to CASSSLSEGYEQYF.

This clonotype was seen a handful of times. This CDR3 is CASRGLLKNIQYF. The CDR3 DNA reads TGTGCCAGTCGGGGCCTACTCAAAAACATTCAGTACTTC. The rearrangement joins TRBV6-1 to TRBJ2-4, with D perhaps TRBD1 or TRBD2 (5 bases each). Trimming stripped 9 bases from V and 3 bases from J, with 12 bases between. The CDR3 extends over 13 amino acids. Germline values: CDR1 MNHNS, CDR2 SASEGT.

This clonotype was observed a handful of times. The chain couples TRBV20-1 to TRBJ2-3; TRBD2 matches at 9 bases. Per germline, CDR1 DFQATT and CDR2 SNEGSKA (reference sequence). CDR3 length equals 16 residues. V lost 0 bases, J lost 6 bases, and 10 bases stayed unmatched. The CDR3 loop is CSARDAASGVRDTQYF. The CDR3 nucleotides are TGCAGTGCTAGAGATGCGGCTAGCGGGGTGCGTGATACGCAGTATTTT.

The V and J genes are TRBV4-3 and TRBJ2-7, with 9 nucleotides matching TRBD1. The CDR3 is 17 residues long. CDR1 LGHNA and CDR2 YSLEER come from the germline V gene. V dropped 5 bases and J dropped 7; count of bases not matched to a gene: 18. The CDR3 loop is CASSTRYSGTGRLEQYF. DNA for the CDR3: TGCGCCAGCAGCACGCGATACTCCGGGACAGGGCGGCTTGAGCAGTACTTC.

In its sample, this clonotype was seen a few times. The chain links TRBV10-3 to TRBJ2-7; D may correspond to TRBD1 or TRBD2 (5 bases each). This CDR3 spans 14 amino acids. V was shortened by 0 bases and J by 2 bases, with 8 bases between the two germline ends. CDR1 and CDR2 (germline): ENHRY, SYGVKD. In nucleotides, the CDR3 is TGTGCCATCAGTGAGTCCTGGGGACCCTACGAGCAGTACTTC. This gives the protein CAISESWGPYEQYF.